The rows below give T cell receptor beta chains drawn from one sample of a study of T cell responses to AZD1222 COVID-19 vaccine. Sequencing was performed with immunoSEQ multiplex PCR; in TCRdb, only in-frame clones are kept and a portion is missing. The sample yields approximately 270,000 clones, 94% seen once. Material: peripheral blood, obtained 28 days after the second AZD1222 dose. The receptors here all came from an adult who received the AZD1222 COVID-19 vaccine. Each CDR3 is given with its conserved first and last residue.

j_gene: TRBJ2-5
v_gene: TRBV3-1/TRBV3-2
CDR3aa: CASSQEQRGVFATQYF

j_gene: TRBJ1-1
v_gene: TRBV7-9
CDR3aa: CASSFGNPNTEAFF

j_gene: TRBJ2-2
v_gene: TRBV29-1
CDR3aa: CSVEDPWGTGELFF

j_gene: TRBJ1-1
v_gene: TRBV28
CDR3aa: CASSPPPGNTEAFF

j_gene: TRBJ1-5
v_gene: TRBV7-8
CDR3aa: CASSFPGGQPQHF

j_gene: TRBJ2-2
v_gene: TRBV6-2/TRBV6-3
CDR3aa: CASSYSALPGGRVTGELFF

j_gene: TRBJ2-7
v_gene: TRBV6-5
CDR3aa: CASAEYGSYEQYF

j_gene: TRBJ2-7
v_gene: TRBV14
CDR3aa: CASSQGNRTTYEQYF

j_gene: TRBJ2-7
v_gene: TRBV5-6
CDR3aa: CASSGVAAEQYF

j_gene: TRBJ1-5
v_gene: TRBV7-9
CDR3aa: CASSLGGDGNQPQHF

j_gene: TRBJ1-1
v_gene: TRBV4-2
CDR3aa: CASSQDRPTGRAFF

j_gene: TRBJ2-6
v_gene: TRBV7-8
CDR3aa: CASSLVLSGANVLTF

j_gene: TRBJ2-5
v_gene: TRBV5-1
CDR3aa: CASRLGAFAGASQETQYF

j_gene: TRBJ2-1
v_gene: TRBV2
CDR3aa: CASSKGQGTYNEQFF

j_gene: TRBJ2-2
v_gene: TRBV9
CDR3aa: CASSDGPTRSTGELFF

j_gene: TRBJ2-3
v_gene: TRBV18
CDR3aa: CASSPPDTQYF

j_gene: TRBJ1-5
v_gene: TRBV5-4
CDR3aa: CASSDGTGGKPQHF

j_gene: TRBJ2-7
v_gene: TRBV18
CDR3aa: CASSPSQGLNEQYF

j_gene: TRBJ1-3
v_gene: TRBV9
CDR3aa: CASSVATGGVGNTIYF

j_gene: TRBJ2-3
v_gene: TRBV18
CDR3aa: CASSPPLSTDTQYF

j_gene: TRBJ2-3
v_gene: TRBV7-6
CDR3aa: CASSLETTDTQYF

j_gene: TRBJ2-5
v_gene: TRBV7-3
CDR3aa: CASSLRVQETQYF

j_gene: TRBJ1-4
v_gene: TRBV9
CDR3aa: CASSRRPNEKLFF

j_gene: TRBJ2-7
v_gene: TRBV27
CDR3aa: CARGTSVYEQYF

j_gene: TRBJ2-6
v_gene: TRBV7-6
CDR3aa: CASSSRLIAGASGANVLTF

j_gene: TRBJ1-6
v_gene: TRBV5-1
CDR3aa: CASSLTLQGTSYNSPLHF

j_gene: TRBJ2-3
v_gene: TRBV18
CDR3aa: CASSPETDTQYF

j_gene: TRBJ2-5
v_gene: TRBV21-1
CDR3aa: CASPYQETQYF

j_gene: TRBJ2-7
v_gene: TRBV12-3/TRBV12-4
CDR3aa: CASSLGPSYEQYF

j_gene: TRBJ2-2
v_gene: TRBV7-3
CDR3aa: CASSEGGTRTGELFF

j_gene: TRBJ2-1
v_gene: TRBV7-2
CDR3aa: CASSLGEGSYNEQFF

j_gene: TRBJ2-5
v_gene: TRBV2
CDR3aa: CASSDLSGGALETQYF

j_gene: TRBJ1-2
v_gene: TRBV30
CDR3aa: CAWSVRGANGYTF

j_gene: TRBJ2-7
v_gene: TRBV28
CDR3aa: CASSLGQGAKEQYF

j_gene: TRBJ1-2
v_gene: TRBV6-1
CDR3aa: CAVGGNYGYTF

j_gene: TRBJ2-7
v_gene: TRBV5-1
CDR3aa: CASSVPEGFEQYF

j_gene: TRBJ2-5
v_gene: TRBV28
CDR3aa: CASSVGQQETQYF

j_gene: TRBJ2-5
v_gene: TRBV6-5
CDR3aa: CASSSDRGAPQYF

j_gene: TRBJ1-4
v_gene: TRBV10-3
CDR3aa: CAISRGDDEKLFF

j_gene: TRBJ1-4
v_gene: TRBV19
CDR3aa: CASSIMGAANEKLFF

j_gene: TRBJ2-7
v_gene: TRBV5-1
CDR3aa: CASSLAGAGDLYEQYF